Listed below are T cell receptor beta chains from one sample, sequenced in a study of T cell responses to AZD1222 COVID-19 vaccine. The table came from immunoSEQ multiplex PCR; TCRdb's copy has only in-frame clones and leaves some out. The sample includes tens of thousands of clones, more than 70% seen only once; the top ten take 19%. The sequences come from peripheral blood, collected on day 0 of AZD1222 vaccination. The source of these receptors is an adult in good health. Both conserved end residues are part of each CDR3. A D gene is named only where the DNA matches it firmly. For some rows the clone size is stated as once, few or many, or as a class when expanded; others skip it.

>-|TRBV28|TRBJ1-5|-
CASSLLIRAQHQPQHF
TGTGCCAGCAGTTTATTGATCAGGGCCCAGCATCAGCCCCAGCATTTT
>-|TRBV7-7|TRBJ1-1|-
CASSLGTDTEAFF
TGTGCCAGCAGCTTAGGGACGGACACTGAAGCTTTCTTT
>-|TRBV9|TRBJ1-2|-
CASSVAGGVDYGYTF
TGTGCCAGCAGCGTAGCGGGGGGCGTCGACTATGGCTACACCTTC
>TRBD1|TRBV5-6|TRBJ1-2|-
CASSPPGVQGAYGYTF
TGTGCCAGCAGCCCACCGGGGGTACAGGGGGCGTATGGCTACACCTTC
>TRBD1|TRBV19|TRBJ2-3|-
CASSKDLKGATQYF
TGTGCCAGTAGTAAGGACCTAAAGGGGGCTACGCAGTATTTT
>TRBD1|TRBV4-3|TRBJ1-6|few
CASSQVLTGPNSPLHF
TGCGCCAGCAGCCAAGTACTGACAGGGCCGAATTCACCCCTCCACTTT
>TRBD1|TRBV5-1|TRBJ1-2|-
CASSLGQGALGYTF
TGCGCCAGCAGCTTGGGACAGGGGGCGCTAGGCTACACCTTC
>TRBD1|TRBV2|TRBJ1-6|-
CASSARQGDNSPLHF
TGTGCCAGCAGTGCCCGACAGGGGGATAATTCACCCCTCCACTTT
>-|TRBV10-3|TRBJ1-6|-
CAASLTGPPGDPLHF
TGTGCCGCATCTTTAACCGGGCCGCCCGGAGATCCCCTCCACTTT
>-|TRBV6-5|TRBJ1-3|-
CASSYSRQARAIYF
TGTGCCAGCAGTTACTCACGACAGGCGAGGGCCATATATTTT
>-|TRBV19|TRBJ1-6|-
CASSIPADISPLHF
TGTGCCAGTAGTATACCGGCAGATATTTCACCCCTCCACTTT
>TRBD1|TRBV4-3|TRBJ2-1|-
CASSLRDRGRYEQFF
TGCGCCAGCAGCCTACGGGACAGGGGGCGGTATGAGCAGTTCTTC
>-|TRBV19|TRBJ2-7|few
CASSPLQGNEQYF
TGTGCCAGTAGTCCACTACAGGGTAACGAGCAGTACTTC
>-|TRBV9|TRBJ1-2|-
CASSPTQGGPFYGYTF
TGTGCCAGCAGCCCCACACAGGGTGGCCCCTTCTATGGCTACACCTTC
>TRBD2|TRBV10-3|TRBJ2-1|-
CAISRLAGERAGGNEQFF
TGTGCCATCAGCCGACTAGCGGGAGAGAGGGCGGGTGGAAATGAGCAGTTCTTC
>TRBD1|TRBV9|TRBJ2-5|-
CASSVVGGQGETQYF
TGTGCCAGCAGCGTAGTAGGGGGACAGGGGGAGACCCAGTACTTC
>TRBD2|TRBV10-3|TRBJ2-3|-
CAISDQASGRGEDTQYF
TGTGCCATCAGTGACCAGGCTAGCGGGAGGGGAGAGGATACGCAGTATTTT
>-|TRBV7-9|TRBJ1-4|-
CASSFGGFNEKLFF
TGTGCCAGCAGCTTTGGAGGGTTTAATGAAAAACTGTTTTTT
>-|TRBV6-5|TRBJ1-3|-
CASSYSHHSGNTIYF
TGTGCCAGCAGTTACTCGCACCACTCTGGAAACACCATATATTTT
>-|TRBV21-1|TRBJ1-5|-
CASSKVAAPENQPQHF
TGTGCCAGCAGCAAAGTGGCGGCCCCTGAGAATCAGCCCCAGCATTTT
>TRBD1|TRBV5-1|TRBJ1-4|-
CASSADRVDEKLFF
TGCGCCAGCAGCGCGGACAGGGTGGATGAAAAACTGTTTTTT
>-|TRBV7-2|TRBJ2-3|-
CASSRGTPRDTQYF
TGTGCCAGCAGCCGCGGGACCCCCCGAGATACGCAGTATTTT
>-|TRBV7-9|TRBJ1-3|few
CASSWDRASGNTIYF
TGTGCCAGCAGCTGGGATAGGGCGTCCGGAAACACCATATATTTT
>-|TRBV12-3/TRBV12-4|TRBJ1-1|-
CASSRGTPGEAFF
TGTGCCAGCAGTCGGGGCACCCCGGGTGAAGCTTTCTTT
>-|TRBV21-1|TRBJ1-5|-
CASSKVVVPRTGGHQPQHF
TGTGCCAGCAGCAAAGTAGTGGTTCCCCGGACAGGGGGCCATCAGCCCCAGCATTTT
>TRBD1|TRBV4-1|TRBJ2-5|once
CASSQAGRGPPETQYF
TGCGCCAGCAGCCAAGCGGGAAGGGGGCCCCCAGAGACCCAGTACTTC
>-|TRBV19|TRBJ1-1|-
CASSMILNTEAFF
TGTGCCAGTAGTATGATCCTTAACACTGAAGCTTTCTTT
>-|TRBV18|TRBJ2-7|-
CASSPDSYLSYEQYF
TGTGCCAGCTCACCAGACAGTTACCTCTCCTACGAGCAGTACTTC
>-|TRBV18|TRBJ1-1|few
CASSPPIAGTEAFF
TGTGCCAGCTCACCCCCTATTGCGGGCACTGAAGCTTTCTTT
>-|TRBV7-8|TRBJ2-7|-
CASSFSRGQNYEQYF
TGTGCCAGCAGCTTTAGCCGGGGACAAAACTACGAGCAGTACTTC
>-|TRBV6-2/TRBV6-3|TRBJ2-5|-
CASSYTPVSAWKETQYF
TGTGCCAGCAGTTACACGCCGGTCAGCGCTTGGAAAGAGACCCAGTACTTC
>TRBD1|TRBV7-2|TRBJ1-4|-
CASSLVGTGGATNEKLFF
TGTGCCAGCAGCTTAGTCGGGACAGGGGGTGCAACTAATGAAAAACTGTTTTTT
>TRBD1|TRBV7-9|TRBJ1-1|-
CASSPQGGAEAFF
TGTGCCAGCAGCCCACAGGGGGGAGCTGAAGCTTTCTTT
>-|TRBV6-5|TRBJ1-5|-
CASSKTGGGQPQHF
TGTGCCAGCAGTAAAACAGGTGGTGGTCAGCCCCAGCATTTT
>TRBD1|TRBV5-6|TRBJ2-7|-
CASSSDRGGSEQYF
TGTGCCAGCAGCTCCGACAGGGGGGGAAGCGAGCAGTACTTC
>-|TRBV7-9|TRBJ2-7|-
CASSLGGPYEQYF
TGTGCCAGCAGCTTAGGGGGCCCCTACGAGCAGTACTTC
>-|TRBV12-3/TRBV12-4|TRBJ2-5|-
CASSLVGAETQYF
TGTGCCAGCAGTTTGGTGGGGGCAGAGACCCAGTACTTC
>-|TRBV19|TRBJ2-1|-
CASSADTSSYNEQFF
TGTGCCAGTAGTGCCGACACGAGCTCCTACAATGAGCAGTTCTTC
>TRBD2|TRBV12-3/TRBV12-4|TRBJ2-1|-
CASSSQGGSKQFF
TGTGCCAGCAGTTCCCAGGGAGGGTCGAAACAGTTCTTC
>-|TRBV18|TRBJ2-3|-
CASQESTDTQYF
TGTGCCAGCCAGGAGTCCACAGATACGCAGTATTTT
>-|TRBV18|TRBJ2-4|-
CASSLLPGQVVGNQYF
TGTGCCAGCTCACTACTCCCCGGGCAGGTCGTCGGTAATCAGTACTTC
>TRBD2|TRBV4-1|TRBJ2-7|once
CASSLMAGGGSYEQYF
TGCGCCAGCAGCCTGATGGCCGGGGGGGGGTCCTACGAGCAGTACTTC
>-|TRBV6-2/TRBV6-3|TRBJ2-2|-
CASSYGLAGTGELFF
TGTGCCAGCAGTTACGGGCTAGCTGGCACCGGGGAGCTGTTTTTT
>-|TRBV18|TRBJ1-6|-
CASSPQDYYNSPLHF
TGTGCCAGCTCACCACAGGACTATTATAATTCACCCCTCCACTTT
>-|TRBV14|TRBJ1-1|-
CASSLLGWTEAFF
TGTGCCAGCAGCCTCCTTGGTTGGACTGAAGCTTTCTTT
>TRBD2|TRBV6-4|TRBJ2-2|-
CASSGKAIGLAGGTAGELFF
TGTGCCAGCAGTGGGAAGGCAATAGGACTAGCGGGAGGGACAGCCGGGGAGCTGTTTTTT
>TRBD1|TRBV7-2|TRBJ1-5|-
CASSPAGQGDQPQHF
TGTGCCAGCAGCCCCGCGGGCCAGGGGGATCAGCCCCAGCATTTT
>-|TRBV5-6|TRBJ1-2|-
CASSSGGGYGYTF
TGTGCCAGCAGCTCTGGGGGTGGATATGGCTACACCTTC
>-|TRBV12-3/TRBV12-4|TRBJ1-4|-
CASSFQVVGKLFF
TGTGCCAGCAGTTTCCAAGTGGTGGGAAAACTGTTTTTT